Below are 27 T cell receptor beta chains sequenced from a single sample in a study of blood T cell repertoires in COVID-19. The assay was immunoSEQ multiplex PCR, and TCRdb's table has in-frame clones only and misses some. In the table there are approximately 90,000 clones, approximately 86% of which are singletons. Sequencing was carried out using peripheral blood. Receptors originate from a man in his sixties with acute or convalescent COVID-19.

J is TRBJ2-3 and V is TRBV9, with 9 bases identical to TRBD2. Trimming took 3 bases from V and 6 from J; bases not matched to a gene: 5. Germline V gives CDR1 SGDLS, CDR2 YYNGEE. The CDR3 spans 14 residues. This CDR3 reads CASSASGRMDTQYF. Here the CDR3 DNA reads TGTGCCAGCAGCGCCAGCGGGAGGATGGATACGCAGTATTTT.

The V call is TRBV5-1, the J call TRBJ2-5; 8 bases are a match to TRBD2. J lost 5 bases, V lost 4 bases, and 7 bases had no gene match. Germline CDR1 is SGHRS and CDR2 is YFSETQ. The CDR3 consists of 14 residues. As DNA, the CDR3 is TGCGCCAGCAGCCCGCGGGGGGCGGGGGAGACCCAGTACTTC. This sequence encodes CASSPRGAGETQYF.

The chain is built from TRBV9 and TRBJ1-1; D remains ambiguous. This CDR3 has 13 amino acids. Trimming shortened V by 0 bases and J by 6 bases, and 9 bases separated the two germline ends. The germline CDR1 and CDR2 sequences are SGDLS and YYNGEE. The chain's CDR3 is CASSVVLGSEAFF. CDR3 nucleotides: TGTGCCAGCAGCGTAGTTTTGGGCTCTGAAGCTTTCTTT.

The J gene is TRBJ2-1, the V gene TRBV18, with D possibly being TRBD1 (5 bases). The CDR3 has 15 amino acids. From germline, CDR1 is KGHSH and CDR2 LQKENI. Deletions cut 7 bases from V and 0 bases from J, with 13 bases between. CDR3 nucleotide sequence: TGTGCCAGCTTACAGACAGAACGCTCCTACAATGAGCAGTTCTTC. Translating gives CASLQTERSYNEQFF.

The chain recombines TRBV4-1 with TRBJ2-3; D remains ambiguous. The CDR3 sequence is 13 residues long. From germline, CDR1 is MGHRA and CDR2 YSYEKL. V was cut by 1 base and J by 4 bases, with 6 bases left in between. The CDR3 loop is CASSQGLSDTQYF. The CDR3 DNA reads as TGCGCCAGCAGCCAAGGCCTATCAGATACGCAGTATTTT.

The chain carries TRBV30 and TRBJ2-5, with 13 bases lining up with TRBD2. The V gene end was trimmed by 3 bases and the J gene end by 2 bases; junction bases not matched to a gene: 6. Germline-derived CDR1 and CDR2 are GTSNPN and SVGIG (reference sequence). CDR3 length: 16 amino acids. The CDR3 region has the DNA TGTGCCTGGAGCCGGACTAGCGGGAGAACTCAAGAGACCCAGTACTTC. It specifies CAWSRTSGRTQETQYF. Using reference TRBV30 and TRBJ2-5 for the parts outside the CDR3, the full variable domain is SQTIHQWPATLVQPVGSPLSLECTVEGTSNPNLYWYRQAAGRGLQLLFYSVGIGQISSEVPQNLSASRPQDRQFILSSKKLLLSDSGFYLCAWSRTSGRTQETQYFGPGTRLLVL.

This clone was recorded once. The chain employs TRBV9 and TRBJ2-1, with 7 bases lining up with TRBD2. The germline V gene encodes CDR1 SGDLS and CDR2 YYNGEE. The CDR3 extends over 15 amino acids. The ends lost 0 bases at V and 6 bases at J; junction bases unmatched: 6. CDR3 sequence reads: CASSVAWGGFNEQFF. The CDR3 nucleotides are TGTGCCAGCAGCGTAGCATGGGGAGGGTTCAATGAGCAGTTCTTC.

The V and J genes are TRBV30 and TRBJ1-2, with 9 bases aligning to TRBD1. J lost 7 bases, V lost 1 base, and 4 bases had no gene match. This CDR3 has 13 residues. Germline lookup yields CDR1 GTSNPN and CDR2 SVGIG (reference sequence). The CDR3 loop is CAWSGTGVGGYTF. The CDR3, as DNA: TGTGCCTGGAGTGGGACAGGGGTGGGTGGCTACACCTTC.

This chain connects TRBV5-1 to TRBJ1-2, with D perhaps matching TRBD1 (6 bases). V lost 4 bases and J 2 bases, leaving 12 bases between the germline ends. This CDR3 region has 14 residues. The germline V gene encodes CDR1 SGHRS and CDR2 YFSETQ. The CDR3: CASSLQGTNYGYTF. The CDR3 nucleotides read TGCGCCAGCAGCCTACAGGGTACGAACTATGGCTACACCTTC.

The J gene is TRBJ2-5, the V gene TRBV7-9; TRBD2 aligns across 8 bases. The trim removed 5 bases at V and 4 bases at J, leaving 12 bases unmatched. From germline, CDR1 is SEHNR and CDR2 FQNEAQ (reference sequence). This CDR3 spans 16 amino acids. DNA for the CDR3: TGTGCCAGCAGCACTGGGACTAGTAGAAGGGGAGAGACCCAGTACTTC. It translates to CASSTGTSRRGETQYF.

The genes are TRBV7-9 and TRBJ2-3; a weak D match, TRBD2 (5 bases). V dropped 3 bases and J dropped 0 bases, with 10 bases sitting between them. Per the germline V gene, CDR1 is SEHNR and CDR2 is FQNEAQ (reference sequence). The CDR3 has 15 amino acids. CDR3: CASSFEGVSTDTQYF. CDR3 in DNA: TGTGCCAGCAGCTTTGAGGGAGTTAGCACAGATACGCAGTATTTT.

The J gene is TRBJ2-7, the V gene TRBV2; perhaps TRBD1 as D (6 bases). Trimming stripped 6 bases from V and 4 bases from J, with 13 bases between. This CDR3 region has 13 residues. The germline V gene encodes CDR1 SNHLY and CDR2 FYNNEI. CDR3 region: CASRATGRYEQYF. The CDR3, as DNA: TGTGCCAGCAGAGCGACAGGTAGATACGAGCAGTACTTC.

This chain joins TRBV27 and TRBJ1-1; 8 bases align to TRBD1. The J segment lost 3 bases and the V segment lost 1 base, leaving 7 bases of the junction unmatched. The length of the CDR3 is 16 residues. CDR1 and CDR2 (germline): MNHEY, SMNVEV (reference sequence). This chain's CDR3 is CASSLLPGGADTEAFF. The CDR3 DNA is TGTGCCAGCAGTTTATTGCCAGGGGGCGCGGACACTGAAGCTTTCTTT.

The chain is built from TRBV6-2 or TRBV6-3 and TRBJ1-1, with D possibly matching TRBD1 (6 bases). This CDR3 is 14 amino acids long. V was shortened by 7 bases and J by 1 base, with 13 bases between the two germline ends. The germline CDR1 and CDR2 sequences are MNHEY and SVGEGT. The CDR3, as DNA: TGTGCCAGCACCCCCCTGGACAGGAACACTGAAGCTTTCTTT. Residues: CASTPLDRNTEAFF.

The V gene is TRBV29-1, the J gene TRBJ2-7, with TRBD1 matching 9 bases. This CDR3 comprises 18 residues. In germline, CDR1 is SQVTM, CDR2 ANQGSEA. CDR3 sequence (DNA): TGCAGTGTCGAAGAAGGGCGGAGACAGGGGGTTCCCGGAGGTGAGCAGTACTTC. Residues: CSVEEGRRQGVPGGEQYF.

The chain couples TRBV5-1 to TRBJ1-2; D uncertain. The CDR3 covers 15 residues. Trimming took off 0 bases at V and 0 bases at J, with 9 bases between the two ends. Looked up from germline, CDR1 is SGHRS and CDR2 is YFSETQ. CDR3 nucleotide sequence: TGCGCCAGCAGCTTGGGTGCCACAACTAACTATGGCTACACCTTC. As protein: CASSLGATTNYGYTF.

The J gene is TRBJ1-1, the V gene TRBV30; 9 bases line up with TRBD1. The V gene's germline CDR1 is GTSNPN and CDR2 SVGIG (reference sequence). The CDR3 runs to 14 residues. The V and J ends lost 5 bases and 6 bases, in that order; junction bases with no gene match: 10. CDR3 nucleotide sequence: TGTGCCTGGTACAGGGGGCGTACGAAGTCTGAAGCTTTCTTT. Protein sequence: CAWYRGRTKSEAFF.

This chain links TRBV5-1 with TRBJ2-7, with TRBD1 matching over 10 bases. V lost 4 bases, J lost 7 bases, and 8 bases stayed unmatched. The CDR3 spans 14 residues. Germline lookup yields CDR1 SGHRS and CDR2 YFSETQ. Written as DNA, the CDR3 is TGCGCCAGCAGCCGAGACAGGGGGCCTAGTGAGCAGTACTTC. Its protein is CASSRDRGPSEQYF.

Written as DNA, the CDR3 is TGCGGAAGGGGACTAGCGGGAGGGTCTGACGAGCAGTACTTC. It is translated as CGRGLAGGSDEQYF. The chain employs TRBV21-1 and TRBJ2-7; the table's D call, TRBD2, was not checked against the DNA. TRBV21-1 is given as a pseudogene. This CDR3 has 14 residues.

The chain links TRBV6-2 or TRBV6-3 to TRBJ2-5, with 11 bases fitting TRBD2. This CDR3 has 14 residues. From germline, CDR1 is MNHEY and CDR2 SVGEGT. The J segment lost 4 bases and the V segment lost 6 bases, leaving 4 bases of the junction unmatched. In DNA form, the CDR3 reads TGTGCCAGCAGCCTAGGGACTAGCGGAGAGACCCAGTACTTC. Encoded protein: CASSLGTSGETQYF.

J is TRBJ1-2 and V is TRBV12-3 or TRBV12-4; D is undetermined. V gave up 3 bases and J gave up 8 bases, with 13 bases separating them. The length of the CDR3 is 13 residues. CDR3 in amino acids: CASSFSGIEGYTF. CDR3 DNA: TGTGCCAGCAGTTTCAGCGGGATCGAAGGCTACACCTTC.

The CDR3 nucleotides read TGCGCCAGCAGCTTGGTAAACCCCGGACAGGGGGCACCGTTCTTC. Protein product: CASSLVNPGQGAPFF. The rearrangement joins TRBV5-1 to TRBJ2-1; 11 positions agree with TRBD1. With V trimmed by 0 bases and J by 15 bases, 11 bases remained unmatched. Germline loops: CDR1 SGHRS, CDR2 YFSETQ. The CDR3 contains 15 residues.

For this clone: A junction boundary mismatches the germline segment, possibly from a read error. The CDR3 DNA reads as TGTGCCAGCAGCCCCCGACAGGGGAGTCTTCTCTTC. This encodes CASSPRQGSLLF. The chain is built from TRBV13 and TRBJ1-2; 8 positions agree with TRBD1. Germline V CDR1 and CDR2: PRHDT, FYEKMQ (reference sequence). The CDR3 loop spans 12 amino acids.

J is TRBJ1-4 and V is TRBV27; D gene uncertain. Germline V gives CDR1 MNHEY, CDR2 SMNVEV (reference sequence). The CDR3 is 12 residues long. Between the trimmed V and J ends, which lost 3 bases and 4 bases, there was a span of 3 bases. CDR3 protein: CASSFFNEKLFF. For the CDR3, the DNA is TGTGCCAGCAGTTTCTTTAATGAAAAACTGTTTTTT.

This clone has more than one count but fewer than ten. The gene calls are TRBV5-6 and TRBJ1-6, with a weak D call TRBD1 (6 bases). This CDR3 has 16 amino acids. Germline V gene lookup returns CDR1 SGHDT and CDR2 YYEEEE. V lost 1 base to trimming and J lost 8 bases, with 16 bases between them. The CDR3 loop reads CASSLQSGQGHSPLHF. The CDR3 DNA follows: TGTGCCAGCAGCTTGCAGTCGGGACAAGGGCATTCACCCCTCCACTTT.

The CDR3 nucleotides read TGTGCCAGCAGTCCTCGGACAGGGCTGTGGGGCTACACCTTC. As protein: CASSPRTGLWGYTF. The rearrangement links TRBV27 to TRBJ1-2, with 8 bases aligning to TRBD1. CDR3 length: 14 residues. V lost 5 bases to trimming and J lost 8 bases; unmatched junction nucleotides: 10. Germline CDR1 reads MNHEY; CDR2 reads SMNVEV (reference sequence).

The CDR3 spells CASSSGQQATTEAFF. The CDR3 nucleotides are TGTGCCAGCAGTTCGGGACAGCAAGCAACAACCGAAGCTTTCTTT. This chain joins TRBV27 and TRBJ1-1; 7 bases fit TRBD1. The length of the CDR3 is 15 residues. CDR1 is MNHEY, CDR2 SMNVEV, per germline (reference sequence). Germline trimming cut 4 bases from V and 8 bases from J; bases unmatched to any gene: 13.